Below, 21 T cell receptor beta chains from the same sample are listed, as sequenced in a study of STAT3 mutations in large granular lymphocyte leukemia. Study results and caveats: Every T-LGLL patient had at least one immunodominant TCRbeta clonotype.

Their antigen targets remain unknown. Only in-frame clones appear in the TCRdb table, and some are missing; sequencing was by immunoSEQ multiplex PCR. The data hold 5,400 or so clones, with around half observed a single time. The specimen was peripheral blood mononuclear cells. Receptors were obtained from a woman in her sixties or seventies with T-cell large granular lymphocyte leukemia. Some clones in this sample may be carry-over from other donors' samples.

A few counts support this clone. This chain connects TRBV6-5 to TRBJ1-1, with TRBD1 matching 8 bases. The junction had 8 bases not matched to a gene; V was cut back by 8 bases and J by 6 bases. Per germline, CDR1 MNHEY and CDR2 SVGAGI. There are 13 residues in the CDR3. The CDR3 spells CASVGQGLPEAFF. CDR3 nucleotide sequence: TGTGCCAGCGTCGGACAGGGCCTGCCTGAAGCTTTCTTT.

This sequence joins TRBV18 and TRBJ2-7; TRBD2 agrees at 11 bases. The CDR3 length is 16 residues. J lost 1 base, V lost 4 bases, and 6 bases had no gene match. The V gene's germline CDR1 is KGHSH and CDR2 LQKENI. CDR3 region: CASSLTSGSGSYEQYF. CDR3 bases: TGTGCCAGCTCACTCACTAGCGGGAGTGGGTCCTACGAGCAGTACTTC.

The chain employs TRBV6-6 and TRBJ2-1; 11 bases align to TRBD2. Per the germline V gene, CDR1 is MNHNY and CDR2 is SVGAGI (reference sequence). This CDR3 comprises 15 residues. Trimming cost V 5 bases and J 8 bases; bases outside gene matches: 8. CDR3 in DNA: TGTGCCAGCAGTCAGACTAGCGGGATAGGGCATGAGCAGTTCTTC. It specifies CASSQTSGIGHEQFF.

This chain connects TRBV5-1 to TRBJ2-7; TRBD2 matches 14 bases. The V segment lost 4 bases and the J segment 9 bases; nucleotides outside the gene matches: 12. Germline V CDR1 and CDR2: SGHRS, YFSETQ. The CDR3 runs 16 residues. Written as DNA, the CDR3 is TGCGCCAGCAGCCCCGACCCGGGACTAGCGGGAGTGGGGCAGTACTTC. Its protein is CASSPDPGLAGVGQYF.

This rearrangement joins TRBV5-6 to TRBJ1-2; D possibly corresponds to TRBD1 (6 bases). The V gene lost 4 bases and the J gene lost 5 bases, with 12 bases spanning the gap. The CDR3 consists of 13 residues. Germline V lookup: CDR1 SGHDT, CDR2 YYEEEE. CDR3 region: CASSRAGQYGYTF. The CDR3 nucleotides are TGTGCCAGCAGCCGCGCCGGACAGTATGGCTACACCTTC.

CDR3 DNA sequence: TGTGCCAGCACGAGGGGCAGTACTTCCTACGAGCAGTACTTC. This translates into CASTRGSTSYEQYF. This chain connects TRBV6-1 to TRBJ2-7; perhaps D is TRBD1 or TRBD2 (5 bases each). Germline V gives CDR1 MNHNS, CDR2 SASEGT. This CDR3 is built from 14 residues. The ends were cut back, 7 bases at V and 1 base at J, with 14 bases in the middle.

The rearrangement joins TRBV6-5 to TRBJ2-4; D is ambiguous. Germline CDR1 MNHEY, CDR2 SVGAGI. There are 12 residues in the CDR3. With 10 bases removed from V and 6 bases from J, the gap between germline ends came to 13 bases. The chain's CDR3 is CATVSEVNIQYF. The CDR3 bases are TGTGCCACCGTCAGCGAGGTAAACATTCAGTACTTC.

This clone was counted only a few times. V gene TRBV2 combines with J gene TRBJ2-5, with 7 bases matching TRBD2. Losses at the gene ends were 8 bases for V and 2 bases for J; bases not matched to a gene: 8. The V gene's germline CDR1 is SNHLY and CDR2 FYNNEI. The CDR3 length is 14 residues. CDR3 DNA sequence: TGTGCCAGCCGGTGGGGAGGGAGTCAAGAGACCCAGTACTTC. It codes for CASRWGGSQETQYF.

This clone has more than one count but fewer than ten. The chain combines TRBV10-3 with TRBJ2-7; 7 bases fit TRBD1. The germline gives CDR1 ENHRY, CDR2 SYGVKD. V lost 8 bases, J lost 3 bases, and 7 bases stayed unmatched. This CDR3 has 13 residues. The CDR3 protein is CAIATGHLYEQYF. The CDR3 nucleotides read TGTGCCATCGCGACAGGGCACCTCTACGAGCAGTACTTC.

The V and J genes are TRBV7-9 and TRBJ2-7, with D possibly TRBD2 on 5 matching bases. The CDR3 runs to 16 residues. Germline assignment: CDR1 SEHNR and CDR2 FQNEAQ (reference sequence). Trimming left V 5 bases short and J 4 bases short, with 21 bases between. CDR3: CASSLGRGRVTYEQYF. DNA for the CDR3: TGTGCCAGCAGCCTCGGACGGGGTAGGGTAACATACGAGCAGTACTTC.

This clone has only a few counts. The rearrangement uses TRBV5-1 and TRBJ2-5; D tentatively fits TRBD1 or TRBD2 (5 bases each). The germline V gene encodes CDR1 SGHRS and CDR2 YFSETQ. Trimming cost V 0 bases and J 5 bases, with 14 bases left between them. This CDR3 contains 15 residues. CDR3 nucleotides: TGCGCCAGCAGCTTGGCCGGGGACCGGGTGGAGACCCAGTACTTC. Translation: CASSLAGDRVETQYF.

This clone is deemed medium-sized. This chain links TRBV7-3 with TRBJ1-4, with D hard to call. Trimming removed 2 bases from V and 10 bases from J, with 17 bases in between. The CDR3 totals 15 residues. Germline CDR1 is SGHTA and CDR2 is FQGTGA. The CDR3 DNA reads as TGTGCCAGCAGCTTAGGACCAGATGCCTCAGGAAAACTGTTTTTT. Amino acid sequence: CASSLGPDASGKLFF. Full variable domain (outside the CDR3, taken from reference TRBV7-3 and TRBJ1-4): GAGVSQTPSNKVTEKGKYVELRCDPISGHTALYWYRQSLGQGPEFLIYFQGTGAADDSGLPNDRFFAVRPEGSVSTLKIQRTERGDSAVYLCASSLGPDASGKLFFGSGTQLSVL.

The chain carries TRBV7-2 and TRBJ1-3; D gene unclear. CDR3 length: 14 amino acids. CDR1 is SGHTA, CDR2 FQGNSA, per germline. The ends were cut back, 4 bases at V and 6 bases at J, with 13 bases in the middle. As DNA, the CDR3 is TGTGCCAGCAGCTCCTGGACGGACTTAAACACCATATATTTT. This translates into CASSSWTDLNTIYF. Full variable domain (remainder filled in from reference TRBV7-2 and TRBJ1-3): GAGVSQSPSNKVTEKGKDVELRCDPISGHTALYWYRQSLGQGLEFLIYFQGNSAPDKSGLPSDRFSAERTGGSVSTLTIQRTQQEDSAVYLCASSSWTDLNTIYFGEGSWLTVV.

This clone came up a few times. J is TRBJ2-3 and V is TRBV6-1; 15 bases align to TRBD2. This CDR3 is built from 14 residues. Germline V lookup: CDR1 MNHNS, CDR2 SASEGT. Germline trimming cut 6 bases from V and 9 bases from J; bases unmatched to any gene: 4. The CDR3 bases are TGTGCCAGCAGGGAGGGACTAGCGGGAGGAACGCAGTATTTT. Its protein is CASREGLAGGTQYF.

This clone was detected only a few times. V is TRBV9 and J is TRBJ2-6, with 7 bases identical to TRBD2. The CDR3 is 15 amino acids. Germline CDR1 is SGDLS and CDR2 is YYNGEE. The V and J ends lost 3 bases and 3 bases, in that order; junction bases with no gene match: 3. The chain's CDR3 is CASSAAGSGANVLTF. The DNA for the CDR3 is TGTGCCAGCAGCGCAGCGGGGAGTGGGGCCAACGTCCTGACTTTC.

This clone has more than one count but fewer than ten. This rearrangement joins TRBV30 to TRBJ2-7, with a tentative D call TRBD1 (6 bases). There are 13 residues in the CDR3. Germline V gene sequence: CDR1 GTSNPN, CDR2 SVGIG (reference sequence). Trimming left V 1 base short and J 1 base short, with 8 bases between. As DNA, the CDR3 is TGTGCCTGGAGTGGACAGGTATCCTACGAGCAGTACTTC. The encoded protein is CAWSGQVSYEQYF.

This clone is a singleton in its sample. V usage is TRBV5-1 and J usage is TRBJ1-4; TRBD1 matches at 11 bases. This CDR3 has 16 residues. J gave up 8 bases and V 3 bases, and 9 bases lay outside the gene matches. Germline V gene lookup returns CDR1 SGHRS and CDR2 YFSETQ. DNA for the CDR3: TGCGCCAGCAGCTACGGAAGGGACAGGGGGGGCGAAAAACTGTTTTTT. Its translation: CASSYGRDRGGEKLFF.

The V and J genes are TRBV6-5 and TRBJ1-2; D ambiguous. Germline V gene data show CDR1 as MNHEY and CDR2 as SVGAGI. Trimming removed 6 bases from V and 5 bases from J, with 13 bases in between. This CDR3 is 13 amino acids long. CDR3 bases: TGTGCCAGCAGAAGGACGGAGACTTATGGCTACACCTTC. Translated, it gives CASRRTETYGYTF.

This clone is termed medium-sized. The V gene is TRBV27, the J gene TRBJ1-5; 11 bases agree with TRBD1. The CDR3 spans 15 residues. CDR1 is MNHEY and CDR2 is SMNVEV in the germline V gene (reference sequence). J was trimmed by 4 bases and V by 5 bases; bases with no gene match: 4. CDR3 sequence reads: CASSVGQGENQPQHF. The CDR3 DNA sequence: TGTGCCAGCAGTGTGGGACAGGGGGAGAATCAGCCCCAGCATTTT.

This clone has more than one count but fewer than ten. This chain connects TRBV5-1 to TRBJ1-1; D may be TRBD1 (6 bases). The CDR3 length is 13 residues. Germline values: CDR1 SGHRS, CDR2 YFSETQ. With 5 bases removed from V and 10 bases from J, the gap between germline ends came to 18 bases. CDR3 region: CASSSTEGGGAFF. CDR3 in DNA: TGCGCCAGCAGTTCAACCGAGGGAGGGGGAGCTTTCTTT.

This sequence joins TRBV6-5 and TRBJ1-1; no reliable D call. Germline V gene data show CDR1 as MNHEY and CDR2 as SVGAGI. V lost 5 bases to trimming and J lost 1 base, with 8 bases between them. The CDR3 length is 13 residues. The CDR3 nucleotides are TGTGCCAGCAGTCCGACTGAGAACACTGAAGCTTTCTTT. Translation gives CASSPTENTEAFF.